This T cell receptor beta chain came from a study of OX40 agonist ivuxolimab in advanced cancers. With respect to the entire study: Ivuxolimab was a fully human IgG2 agonistic monoclonal antibody targeting the costimulatory receptor OX40 (CD134). Intravenous ivuxolimab was administered to patients every 2 weeks at six dose levels: 0.01, 0.1, 0.3, 1.5, 3 and 10 mg/kg. Patients were allowed to have had prior anti-PD-1, anti-PD-L1 or anti-CTLA-4 therapy, and 30% to 40% of the dose-escalation patients had previously received checkpoint inhibitors. A male proportion of roughly 80% and a mean age of approximately 55 years, ranging from 23 to 79, were recorded for the dose-escalation cohort. The purpose of peripheral TCRbeta sequencing was to test whether ivuxolimab changed TCR sequence diversity and led to clonal T-cell expansion. Of the approximately 53 patients in dose escalation, about 20 had hepatocellular carcinoma, some 15 had melanoma, 9 had renal cell carcinoma and 9 had head and neck cancer. The paper reports the monotherapy dose-escalation portion (N of about 54 patients) of the phase I ivuxolimab trial. Three dose-escalation patients achieved partial responses, one with hepatocellular carcinoma and two with cutaneous melanoma.

On this clone itself: What antigen it recognizes has not been identified. The sample holds no much larger clone one base away, and base qualities are not on file.

The trim is 1 base for V and 18 bases for J, with a gap of 16 bases between the germline ends. Reading from cysteine to phenylalanine, the CDR3 counts 13 amino acids. CDR3 DNA is the only sequence kept; it has 39 bases, read in frame from the first base. For sequencing of the TCRbeta CDR3 region, genomic DNA was extracted from the sorted cells. The immunoSEQ Assay was used to sequence the TCRbeta CDR3 regions. Imported from immuneACCESS, the table was reduced by TCRdb to in-frame sequences with V and J called. These copies leave out some clones; in studies compared against another copy, an unresolved V gene accounts for under half, and the cause of the remainder is not known. Within this sample are approximately 35,000 clones, with about nine tenths of them counted one time only. The top ten constitute 33% of the sample. The trial excluded patients who had a history of autoimmune disease or who were on systemic immunosuppression. Peripheral blood for TCR sequencing was drawn from every dose cohort at baseline, at cycle 4 day 1 and at cycle 7 day 1. Samples were obtained from an open-label, multicenter, first-in-human phase I dose-escalation trial of ivuxolimab. Adults with locally advanced or metastatic melanoma, renal cell, hepatocellular, or head and neck squamous cell carcinoma were enrolled in the trial. Before TCR sequencing, CD4+ and CD8+ T cells were separately sorted from peripheral blood.

Findings and caveats that apply to the study as a whole: At doses of 0.1 to 3.0 mg/kg, clonal expansion of both CD4+ and CD8+ T cells in blood was seen between baseline and week 6. The antigen specificity of the clonally expanded peripheral T cells was not determined. In partial responders in the 0.1-3.0 mg/kg groups, normalized peripheral clonal expansion was found to be among the lowest, especially among CD8+ T cells. After ivuxolimab, more expanded clones were found on average in CD8+ T cells than in CD4+ T cells. Low levels of normalized T-cell clonal expansion were also seen in some nonresponding patients.

This specimen was CD4+ or CD8+ T cells sorted from blood, taken in a trial of the OX40 agonist ivuxolimab. This sequence was found in an adult with an advanced solid tumor such as melanoma, head and neck, liver or kidney cancer. This chain joins TRBV6-7 to TRBJ1-6, with TRBD1 perhaps the D gene, on 5 matching bases. TRBV6-7 is marked as an open reading frame, function uncertain. The CDR3 protein is CASSYLAPGLGHF. Read as DNA, the sequence is TGTGCCAGCAGTTACTTAGCTCCGGGACTGGGCCACTTT.